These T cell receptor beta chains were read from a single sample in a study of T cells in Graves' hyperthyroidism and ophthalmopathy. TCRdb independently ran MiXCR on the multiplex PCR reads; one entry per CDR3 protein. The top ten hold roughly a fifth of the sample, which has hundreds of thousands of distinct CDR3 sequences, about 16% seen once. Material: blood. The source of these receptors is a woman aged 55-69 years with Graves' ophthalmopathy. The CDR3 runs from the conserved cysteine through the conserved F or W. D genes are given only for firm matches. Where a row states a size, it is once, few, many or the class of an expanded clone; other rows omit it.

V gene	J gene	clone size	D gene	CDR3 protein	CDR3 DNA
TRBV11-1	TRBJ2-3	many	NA	CASSFREPRSDTQYF	TGTGCCAGCAGCTTCAGGGAACCTCGATCAGATACGCAGTATTTT
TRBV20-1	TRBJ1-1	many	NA	CSASLGSEAFF	TGCAGTGCTAGTTTGGGGTCTGAAGCTTTCTTT
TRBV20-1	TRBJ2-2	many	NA	CSASWDLSRGGELFF	TGCAGTGCTTCTTGGGATCTTTCACGGGGCGGGGAGCTGTTTTTT
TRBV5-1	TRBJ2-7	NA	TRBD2	CASSITLAGDEQYF	TGCGCCAGCAGTATTACACTAGCGGGAGATGAGCAGTACTTC
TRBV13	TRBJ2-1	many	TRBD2	CASSYRLAGGINEQFF	TGTGCCAGCAGCTACCGACTAGCGGGAGGAATCAATGAGCAGTTCTTC
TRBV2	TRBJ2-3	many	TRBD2	CASLLAGGPGTQYF	TGTGCCAGCCTACTAGCGGGAGGGCCTGGTACGCAGTATTTT
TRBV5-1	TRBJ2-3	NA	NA	CASSGSDLSTDTQYF	TGCGCCAGCAGCGGTTCGGACCTTAGCACAGATACGCAGTATTTT
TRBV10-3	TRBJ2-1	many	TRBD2	CAIMGEGLADNEQFF	TGTGCCATCATGGGGGAGGGACTAGCGGACAATGAGCAGTTCTTC
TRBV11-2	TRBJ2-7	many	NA	CASSLDTSYEQYF	TGTGCCAGCAGCTTAGACACCTCCTACGAGCAGTACTTC
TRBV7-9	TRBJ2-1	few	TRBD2	CASSLEGRLAGREQFF	TGTGCCAGCAGCCTAGAAGGGAGACTAGCGGGACGAGAGCAGTTCTTC
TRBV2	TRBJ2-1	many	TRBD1	CASSDGQGGLQEQFF	TGTGCCAGCAGTGATGGACAGGGGGGTCTTCAGGAGCAGTTCTTC
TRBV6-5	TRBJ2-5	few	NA	CASSYSLGGETQYF	TGTGCCAGCAGTTACTCCCTCGGCGGGGAGACCCAGTACTTC
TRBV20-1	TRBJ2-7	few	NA	CSARASGRPPYEQYF	TGCAGTGCTAGAGCCTCGGGACGGCCGCCCTACGAGCAGTACTTC
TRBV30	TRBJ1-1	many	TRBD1	CALGQTNTEAFF	TGTGCCTTGGGACAGACCAACACTGAAGCTTTCTTT
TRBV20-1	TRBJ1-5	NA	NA	CSARIPTGRQPQHF	TGCAGTGCTAGAATCCCAACAGGGCGGCAGCCCCAGCATTTT
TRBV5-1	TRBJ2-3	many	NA	CASSPWTRSTDTQYF	TGCGCCAGCAGCCCATGGACGAGGAGCACAGATACGCAGTATTTT
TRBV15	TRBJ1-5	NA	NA	CATSRDKGPNQPQHF	TGTGCCACCAGCAGAGACAAGGGGCCAAATCAGCCCCAGCATTTT